Presented here are 31 T cell receptor beta chains from one specimen sequenced in a study of blood T cell repertoires in COVID-19. Profiled with immunoSEQ multiplex PCR; TCRdb holds only in-frame clones, not every one. Among over 90,000 clones listed, about nine tenths were seen once. Material: peripheral blood. Receptors originate from a man aged 18 to 30 with acute or convalescent COVID-19.

A single count supports this clone. CDR3: CASSKAGAYEQYF. CDR3 nucleotide sequence: TGTGCCAGCAGCAAAGCGGGGGCCTACGAGCAGTACTTC. J is TRBJ2-7 and V is TRBV12-3 or TRBV12-4, with 8 nucleotides matching TRBD2. V was clipped by 6 bases and J by 2 bases; unmatched bases: 3. This CDR3 is 13 amino acids long.

This sequence joins TRBV3-1 (or the pseudogene TRBV3-2) and TRBJ2-5; 7 nucleotides align to TRBD1. This CDR3 is 15 amino acids long. The V gene's germline CDR1 is LGHDT and CDR2 YNNKEL (reference sequence). V lost 5 bases to trimming and J lost 5 bases; unmatched junction nucleotides: 11. The DNA for the CDR3 is TGTGCCAGCAGCGTATACGGGACAGATACGGAGACCCAGTACTTC. It translates to CASSVYGTDTETQYF.

This chain joins TRBV5-4 and TRBJ1-1, with 9 bases aligning to TRBD1. The CDR3 contains 14 residues. Looked up from germline, CDR1 is SGHNT and CDR2 is YYREEE (reference sequence). The V gene end was trimmed by 5 bases and the J gene end by 3 bases; junction bases not matched to a gene: 5. CDR3: CASRRTGVDTEAFF. CDR3 bases: TGTGCCAGCAGGCGGACAGGGGTTGACACTGAAGCTTTCTTT. The full variable domain, its missing parts supplied by reference TRBV5-4 and TRBJ1-1, is ETGVTQSPTHLIKTRGQQVTLRCSSQSGHNTVSWYQQALGQGPQFIFQYYREEENGRGNFPPRFSGLQFPNYSSELNVNALELDDSALYLCASRRTGVDTEAFFGQGTRLTVV.

The rearrangement uses TRBV12-3 or TRBV12-4 and TRBJ2-2; D remains unclear. The CDR3 loop spans 12 amino acids. V lost 6 bases to trimming and J lost 3 bases, with 5 bases between them. CDR3 nucleotide sequence: TGTGCCAGCAGGCCAGACACCGGGGAGCTGTTTTTT. Translation: CASRPDTGELFF.

This clone occurred once. CDR3 sequence: CASSLEADRKNTEAFF. CDR3 in DNA: TGTGCCAGCAGCTTGGAAGCGGACAGGAAGAACACTGAAGCTTTCTTT. The chain carries TRBV5-4 and TRBJ1-1; TRBD1 matches 7 bases. The germline V gene encodes CDR1 SGHNT and CDR2 YYREEE (reference sequence). There are 16 residues in the CDR3. J was trimmed by 1 base and V by 0 bases; bases with no gene match: 6.

The chain recombines TRBV11-2 with TRBJ2-5; 9 nucleotides line up with TRBD2. Germline lookup yields CDR1 SGHAT and CDR2 FQNNGV. CDR3 length: 16 amino acids. V dropped 7 bases and J dropped 4; count of bases not matched to a gene: 13. The CDR3 coding sequence is TGTGCCAGCACCAAGTCCAGCGGGAGGCTACGAGAGACCCAGTACTTC. Protein product: CASTKSSGRLRETQYF.

This chain uses TRBV5-1 with TRBJ1-2; 11 nucleotides line up with TRBD1. V was clipped by 4 bases and J by 6 bases; unmatched bases: 5. This CDR3 spans 14 amino acids. CDR1 SGHRS and CDR2 YFSETQ come from the germline V gene. The CDR3 region has the DNA TGCGCCAGCAGCCCCGGGACAGGGGGGGATGGCTACACCTTC. Encoded protein: CASSPGTGGDGYTF.

The chain couples TRBV6-1 to TRBJ1-2, with D hard to call. Germline assignment: CDR1 MNHNS and CDR2 SASEGT. V dropped 3 bases and J dropped 8 bases, with 13 bases sitting between them. The CDR3 spans 13 residues. Here the CDR3 DNA reads TGTGCCAGCAGTGAGAGGGAACGGGCAGGCTACACCTTC. This codes for CASSERERAGYTF.

This chain joins TRBV12-3 or TRBV12-4 and TRBJ2-1, with 8 positions matching TRBD1. The CDR3 totals 11 residues. With 4 bases clipped from V and 12 bases from J, the junction kept 2 bases outside the gene matches. Written as DNA, the CDR3 is TGTGCCAGCAGTTCGGACAGGGCGCAGTTCTTC. This gives the protein CASSSDRAQFF.

The genes are TRBV7-9 and TRBJ2-7, with 9 bases identical to TRBD1. V gave up 5 bases and J gave up 2 bases; unmatched junction bases: 19. The CDR3 is 19 amino acids. Per germline, CDR1 SEHNR and CDR2 FQNEAQ (reference sequence). The CDR3 DNA is TGTGCCAGCAGCCCCCGTGGGGGGACAGGGTTGTCCCTGCCCTACGAGCAGTACTTC. It codes for CASSPRGGTGLSLPYEQYF.

This chain joins TRBV5-1 and TRBJ1-2; no definite D call. The V end lost 0 bases, the J end lost 6 bases, and 9 bases lay between the germline ends. CDR1 and CDR2 (germline): SGHRS, YFSETQ. The CDR3 extends over 13 amino acids. The chain's CDR3 is CASSLGHANGYTF. The CDR3 coding sequence is TGCGCCAGCAGCTTGGGACACGCTAATGGCTACACCTTC.

The rearrangement links TRBV6-6 to TRBJ1-6, with 7 bases that match TRBD1. This CDR3 spans 14 amino acids. CDR1 and CDR2 from the germline V gene are MNHNY and SVGAGI (reference sequence). V was clipped by 6 bases and J by 5 bases; unmatched bases: 4. CDR3 sequence: CASSQGQNNSPLHF. CDR3 sequence (DNA): TGTGCCAGCAGCCAGGGACAGAATAATTCACCCCTCCACTTT.

The gene calls are TRBV19 and TRBJ1-5; D remains unclear. Germline V lookup: CDR1 LNHDA, CDR2 SQIVND (reference sequence). The germline V and J ends were trimmed by 3 bases and 0 bases, with 6 bases remaining between them. There are 14 residues in the CDR3. CDR3 loop: CASSIPYSNQPQHF. CDR3 nucleotides: TGTGCCAGTAGTATTCCCTATAGCAATCAGCCCCAGCATTTT.

This clone was seen once. This chain links TRBV6-4 with TRBJ1-5; a weak D match, TRBD1 (6 bases). There are 16 residues in the CDR3. Germline values: CDR1 MRHNA, CDR2 SNTAGT. V lost 6 bases, J lost 6 bases, and 21 bases lay in between. The chain's CDR3 is CASSLTGTKECQPQHF. In DNA, the CDR3 is TGTGCCAGCAGCCTTACCGGGACAAAGGAATGTCAGCCCCAGCATTTT.

J is TRBJ1-1 and V is TRBV25-1; 8 bases align to TRBD1. The CDR3 sequence is 14 residues long. Germline V CDR1 and CDR2: MGHDK, SYGVNS. V was clipped by 2 bases and J by 1 base; unmatched bases: 0. The CDR3 loop reads CASSEGTGNTEAFF. The DNA for the CDR3 is TGTGCCAGCAGTGAAGGGACAGGGAACACTGAAGCTTTCTTT.

The gene calls are TRBV29-1 and TRBJ1-4; D perhaps matches TRBD1 (6 bases). The CDR3 contains 13 residues. V was trimmed by 6 bases and J by 4 bases, leaving 12 bases between them. In germline, CDR1 is SQVTM, CDR2 ANQGSEA. CDR3 loop: CSVYREHNEKLFF. The DNA of the CDR3 is TGCAGCGTATACAGGGAGCATAATGAAAAACTGTTTTTT. Based on the CDR3 plus reference TRBV29-1 and TRBJ1-4, the full variable domain is SAVISQKPSRDICQRGTSLTIQCQVDSQVTMMFWYRQQPGQSLTLIATANQGSEATYESGFVIDKFPISRPNLTFSTLTVSNMSPEDSSIYLCSVYREHNEKLFFGSGTQLSVL.

CDR3 region: CASSAGQGFHEQYF. For the CDR3, the DNA is TGTGCCAGCAGCGCCGGACAGGGTTTCCACGAGCAGTACTTC. This chain links TRBV7-9 with TRBJ2-7; TRBD1 agrees at 8 bases. With 5 bases clipped from V and 5 bases from J, the junction kept 8 bases outside the gene matches. This CDR3 spans 14 amino acids. The germline gives CDR1 SEHNR, CDR2 FQNEAQ (reference sequence).

The chain recombines TRBV6-1 with TRBJ1-5; D unresolved. V was cut by 2 bases and J by 5 bases, with 7 bases left in between. From germline, CDR1 is MNHNS and CDR2 SASEGT. The CDR3 covers 13 residues. CDR3 DNA sequence: TGTGCCAGCAGTGAACAGCGAGATCAGCCCCAGCATTTT. Its translation is CASSEQRDQPQHF.

The CDR3 loop reads CAWSRLGVSGTEAFF. DNA of the CDR3: TGTGCCTGGAGTAGATTGGGCGTTAGTGGGACTGAAGCTTTCTTT. The chain combines TRBV30 with TRBJ1-1; D unclear. Per germline, CDR1 GTSNPN and CDR2 SVGIG (reference sequence). Trimming removed 2 bases at V and 5 bases at J, with 18 bases between. The CDR3 length is 15 residues.

V and J are TRBV6-1 and TRBJ1-5; D unresolved. The V end lost 1 base, the J end lost 4 bases, and 14 bases lay between the germline ends. The CDR3 runs to 16 residues. Germline V lookup: CDR1 MNHNS, CDR2 SASEGT. In DNA form, the CDR3 reads TGTGCCAGCAGTGAAGGGGCCAGGTCAATAAATCAGCCCCAGCATTTT. The encoded protein is CASSEGARSINQPQHF.

CDR3 protein: CATSRPVGAALEQYF. The CDR3 DNA follows: TGTGCCACCAGCCGCCCGGTTGGGGCAGCCTTGGAGCAGTACTTC. The chain couples TRBV15 to TRBJ2-7, with a tentative D call TRBD1 (5 bases). Germline CDR1 LNHNV, CDR2 YYDKDF (reference sequence). V gave up 5 bases and J gave up 7 bases, with 21 bases separating them. There are 15 residues in the CDR3.

This chain's CDR3 is CARRGKRPGEQYF. In nucleotides, the CDR3 is TGTGCCAGGCGGGGGAAGCGACCTGGCGAGCAGTACTTC. This sequence joins TRBV5-3 and TRBJ2-7, with 7 positions matching TRBD2. TRBV5-3 is an ORF, and what it does is uncertain. The CDR3 sequence is 13 residues long. V was pared by 8 bases and J by 6 bases, with 11 bases of the junction left unmatched.

This clone has only one observation. The V and J genes are TRBV19 and TRBJ1-4; 9 bases agree with TRBD1. Germline assignment: CDR1 LNHDA and CDR2 SQIVND (reference sequence). V trimming: 5 bases; J trimming: 8 bases; junction bases outside the gene matches: 9. This CDR3 has 15 amino acids. CDR3 residues: CASSLTGGSEEKLFF. The CDR3 nucleotides read TGTGCCAGTAGTTTGACAGGGGGGTCGGAGGAAAAACTGTTTTTT.

V is TRBV14 and J is TRBJ1-6; D possibly corresponds to TRBD1 (6 bases). V shed 1 base and J shed 7 bases, with 11 bases lying between them. From germline, CDR1 is SGHDN and CDR2 FVKESK. CDR3 size: 15 residues. CDR3 region: CASSQAGQFNSPLHF. CDR3 bases: TGTGCCAGCAGCCAAGCCGGACAGTTCAATTCACCCCTCCACTTT.

The gene calls are TRBV19 and TRBJ1-1, with 7 bases aligning to TRBD1. CDR1 is LNHDA and CDR2 is SQIVND in the germline V gene (reference sequence). The CDR3 sequence is 13 residues long. Unmatched junction bases numbered 3, after V lost 4 bases and J lost 4 bases. The CDR3 sequence: CASSKTGITEAFF. The CDR3 bases are TGTGCCAGTAGTAAGACAGGGATCACTGAAGCTTTCTTT.

J is TRBJ1-1 and V is TRBV7-5. TRBV7-5 represents a pseudogene. This CDR3 has 15 amino acids. The CDR3 sequence is CVRSPEGLLNTEAFF. The CDR3 nucleotides are TGTGTCAGAAGCCCAGAGGGTTTATTGAACACTGAAGCTTTCTTT.

The rearrangement uses TRBV19 and TRBJ1-3; the D gene is possibly TRBD1 (5 bases). V was pared by 7 bases and J by 0 bases, with 16 bases between. Germline lookup yields CDR1 LNHDA and CDR2 SQIVND (reference sequence). The CDR3 has 16 amino acids. The CDR3 DNA follows: TGTGCCAGTACCGAGGAACAGGACCCCTCTGGAAACACCATATATTTT. As protein: CASTEEQDPSGNTIYF.

The V call is TRBV19, the J call TRBJ1-3; the D is unclear. This CDR3 has 16 residues. The germline V gene has CDR1 LNHDA and CDR2 SQIVND (reference sequence). Trimming removed 3 bases from V and 0 bases from J, with 12 bases in between. CDR3 sequence (DNA): TGTGCCAGTAGTATTGCAGGCTCTTCCTCTGGAAACACCATATATTTT. Translating gives CASSIAGSSSGNTIYF.

The chain joins TRBV6-4 to TRBJ1-2; 7 nucleotides agree with TRBD1. The V segment lost 1 base and the J segment 4 bases; nucleotides outside the gene matches: 6. CDR3 length: 15 residues. From germline, CDR1 is MRHNA and CDR2 SNTAGT. The CDR3 sequence is CASSDFPGQPYGYTF. In DNA form, the CDR3 reads TGTGCCAGCAGTGACTTTCCGGGACAGCCCTATGGCTACACCTTC.

The V and J genes are TRBV5-5 and TRBJ1-6; D is unresolved. V was trimmed by 0 bases and J by 18 bases, leaving 16 bases between them. The V gene's germline CDR1 is SGHKS and CDR2 YYEKEE (reference sequence). This CDR3 has 13 amino acids. The CDR3 DNA follows: TGTGCCAGCAGCTTGGAGGTGTACAGCCAGGACCACTTT. As protein: CASSLEVYSQDHF.

The chain joins TRBV27 to TRBJ2-7, with D perhaps TRBD1 (6 bases). The CDR3 totals 14 residues. With 6 bases removed from V and 0 bases from J, the gap between germline ends came to 12 bases. CDR1 and CDR2 (germline): MNHEY, SMNVEV (reference sequence). CDR3 coding DNA: TGTGCCAGCAGCCTCTACAGGGACTCCTACGAGCAGTACTTC. Residues: CASSLYRDSYEQYF.